This TCR beta chain is from a study of monozygotic twins with inflammatory bowel disease. The template was total RNA from whole blood, with no T cell sorting. Template-switch reactions added UMIs with a 6-nucleotide sample barcode. TCRdb derives one entry per CDR3 protein from the 5' RACE reads, leaving out DNA. With about 440,000 distinct CDR3 sequences in the sample, the ten largest clones hold about 2.2%. Germline V lookup: CDR1 SGHTA, CDR2 FQGNSA. The CDR3 is made up of 15 amino acids. The sample consisted of blood. The chain has TRBV7-2 and TRBJ2-7; TCRdb indicates TRBD2, and absent DNA this call remains unverified. This receptor was obtained from a human donor with ulcerative colitis or Crohn's disease, or a healthy co-twin of an affected twin (not recorded which). This CDR3 reads CASSLWTSGGNEQYF.